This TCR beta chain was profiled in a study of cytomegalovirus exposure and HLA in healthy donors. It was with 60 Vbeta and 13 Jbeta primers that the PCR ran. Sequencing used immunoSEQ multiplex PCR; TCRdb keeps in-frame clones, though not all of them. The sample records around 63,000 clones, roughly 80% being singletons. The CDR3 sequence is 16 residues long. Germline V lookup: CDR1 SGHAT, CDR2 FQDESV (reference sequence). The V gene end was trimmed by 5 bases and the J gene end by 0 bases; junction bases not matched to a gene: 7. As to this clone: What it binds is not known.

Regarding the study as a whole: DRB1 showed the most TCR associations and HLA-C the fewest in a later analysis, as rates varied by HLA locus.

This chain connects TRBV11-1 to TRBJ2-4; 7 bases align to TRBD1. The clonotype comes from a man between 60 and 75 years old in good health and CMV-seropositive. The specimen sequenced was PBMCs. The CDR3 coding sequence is TGTGCCAGCAGCCCGGGACAGTCTCTAGCCAAAAACATTCAGTACTTC. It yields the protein CASSPGQSLAKNIQYF.